Listed below are T cell receptor beta chains from one sample, sequenced in a study of T cell repertoires in cytomegalovirus infection. Antigen specificity for these receptors is unknown. TCRdb redid the calling of the reads with MiXCR, one entry per CDR3 protein. The table has about half a million distinct CDR3 sequences, more than 40% seen once. The source was cultured PBMCs, collected from culture after CMV antigen stimulation. Receptors originate from a human donor in good health (CMV status not recorded). Some clones in this sample may be carry-over from other donors' samples. Each CDR3 is given with its conserved first and last residue. A D gene is named only where the DNA matches it firmly.

V gene	D gene	J gene	CDR3 protein
TRBV28	NA	TRBJ1-1	CASSFQGKGEAFF
TRBV24-1	NA	TRBJ1-1	CATSDSTLNTEAFF
TRBV7-8	TRBD1	TRBJ1-4	CASSTRTGDEKLFF
TRBV7-9	TRBD2	TRBJ2-7	CASSLPRGSGGSYEQYF
TRBV7-2	NA	TRBJ1-1	CASSPNRPLSEAFF
TRBV12-3/TRBV12-4	NA	TRBJ1-5	CASSPGRGALYVGNQPQHF
TRBV5-1	TRBD1	TRBJ1-4	CASSGGQGSGVEKLFF
TRBV19	NA	TRBJ1-5	CASSIDLRSALYSNQPQHF
TRBV7-2	TRBD1	TRBJ2-5	CASSRTGGAETQYF
TRBV4-2	NA	TRBJ2-1	CASSQVVAEDYNEQFF
TRBV11-2	NA	TRBJ2-2	CASSLGQQELNTGELFF
TRBV20-1	TRBD2	TRBJ2-1	CSARQAGGRYNEQFF